The entry that follows covers one T cell receptor beta chain sequence. Its antigen is undetermined. Regulatory T cells were sorted from blood as CD4+ CD25-high CD127-low cells. The record originates from a study of regulatory and conventional T cells in RAG deficiency. Data came from immunoSEQ multiplex PCR; TCRdb stores just in-frame clones and leaves some out. The sample shows some 19,000 clones, about nine tenths of them seen only once. Study results and caveats: In Omenn syndrome, sorted "Tregs" may be peripherally activated cells. Omenn patients showed >80% Treg-Tconv overlap and shorter CDR3 lengths. Omenn syndrome and CID/AS patients had 80 to 100-fold fewer unique Treg TCR beta sequences, versus roughly 10-fold elsewhere.

V was cut by 10 bases and J by 4 bases, with 17 bases left in between. Per germline, CDR1 MDHEN and CDR2 SYDVKM. This CDR3 comprises 14 residues. The same sample was also used in a study of regulatory T cells. That source reports: Primers: 52 TRBV forward and 13 TRBJ reverse.

The sequence was collected from a human donor in good health. Sequencing was carried out using Tregs sorted from blood. This chain joins TRBV28 and TRBJ2-4, with D possibly being TRBD1 (6 bases). Written as DNA, the CDR3 is TGTGCCATTACAACCGGGACACTTAAAAACATTCAGTACTTC. This codes for CAITTGTLKNIQYF.